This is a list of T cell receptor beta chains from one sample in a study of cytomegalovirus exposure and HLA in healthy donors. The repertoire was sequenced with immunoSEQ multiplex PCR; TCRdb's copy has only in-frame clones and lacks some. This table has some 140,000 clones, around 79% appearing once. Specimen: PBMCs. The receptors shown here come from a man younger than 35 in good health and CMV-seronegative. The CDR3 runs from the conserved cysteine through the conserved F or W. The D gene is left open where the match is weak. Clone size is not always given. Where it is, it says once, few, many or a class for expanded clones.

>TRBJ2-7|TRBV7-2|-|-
CASSLGGPVAGDYEQYF
TGTGCCAGCAGCTTAGGAGGTCCGGTGGCAGGGGACTACGAGCAGTACTTC
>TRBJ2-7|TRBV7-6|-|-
CASSLGHSSYEQYF
TGTGCCAGCAGCCTAGGACACTCTTCCTACGAGCAGTACTTC
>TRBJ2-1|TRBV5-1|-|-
CASSLGWAGNEQFF
TGCGCCAGCAGCTTGGGGTGGGCGGGCAATGAGCAGTTCTTC
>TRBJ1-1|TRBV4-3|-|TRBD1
CASSHLGQGPEAFF
TGCGCCAGCAGCCACTTAGGACAGGGACCTGAAGCTTTCTTT
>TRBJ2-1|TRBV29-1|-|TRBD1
CSFSRGSYNEQFF
TGCAGCTTTAGCAGGGGGAGCTACAATGAGCAGTTCTTC
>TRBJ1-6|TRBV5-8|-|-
CASPLGQGFQPLHF
TGTGCCAGCCCGCTCGGGCAGGGGTTTCAACCCCTCCACTTT
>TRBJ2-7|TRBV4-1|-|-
CASSQVPTPTLYEQYF
TGCGCCAGCAGCCAAGTCCCGACACCCACCCTCTACGAGCAGTACTTC
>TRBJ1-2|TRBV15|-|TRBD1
CATSRDIGTGRDGYTF
TGTGCCACCAGCAGAGATATAGGGACAGGGAGGGATGGCTACACCTTC
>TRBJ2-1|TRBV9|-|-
CASSVSSANEQFF
TGTGCCAGCAGCGTAAGTAGCGCCAATGAGCAGTTCTTC
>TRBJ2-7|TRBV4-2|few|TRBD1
CASSVRDRASYEQYF
TGTGCCAGCAGCGTAAGGGACAGGGCCTCCTACGAGCAGTACTTC
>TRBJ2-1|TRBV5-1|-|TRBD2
CASSPGLAGYNEQFF
TGCGCCAGCAGCCCGGGACTAGCGGGTTACAATGAGCAGTTCTTC
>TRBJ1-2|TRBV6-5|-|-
CASSPPLEGAGYTF
TGTGCCAGCAGCCCCCCGTTGGAGGGCGCTGGCTACACCTTC
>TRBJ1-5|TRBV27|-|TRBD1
CASSPDRISNQPQHF
TGTGCCAGCAGCCCGGACAGGATTAGCAATCAGCCCCAGCATTTT
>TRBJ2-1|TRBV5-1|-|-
CASSSTVSGEQFF
TGCGCCAGCAGCTCCACCGTTTCAGGGGAGCAGTTCTTC
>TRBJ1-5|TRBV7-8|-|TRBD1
CASSSGTGANQPQHF
TGTGCCAGCAGCTCCGGGACAGGGGCCAATCAGCCCCAGCATTTT
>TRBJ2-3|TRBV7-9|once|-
CASSGRTSSTDTQYF
TGTGCCAGCAGCGGTAGGACATCTAGCACAGATACGCAGTATTTT
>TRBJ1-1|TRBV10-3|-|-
CAISEGVVMNTEAFF
TGTGCCATCAGTGAAGGGGTTGTAATGAACACTGAAGCTTTCTTT
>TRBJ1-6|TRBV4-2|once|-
CASSQDPPGPYNSPLHF
TGTGCCAGCAGCCAAGATCCTCCAGGGCCCTATAATTCACCCCTCCACTTT
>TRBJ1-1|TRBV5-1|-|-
CASSLVLGRVSGAFF
TGCGCCAGCAGCTTGGTCTTGGGCAGGGTCTCGGGAGCTTTCTTT
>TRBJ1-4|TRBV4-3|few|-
CASSQVEGEKLFF
TGCGCCAGCAGCCAAGTCGAGGGTGAAAAACTGTTTTTT
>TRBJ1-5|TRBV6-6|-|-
CASSPSEWPQHF
TGTGCCAGCAGCCCCTCGGAGTGGCCCCAGCATTTT
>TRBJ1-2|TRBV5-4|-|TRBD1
CASRPFLGQDGYTF
TGTGCCAGCAGGCCTTTCTTGGGACAGGATGGCTACACCTTC
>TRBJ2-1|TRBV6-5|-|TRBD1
CASSSRDSISYNEQFF
TGTGCCAGCAGTTCTCGGGACAGTATCTCCTACAATGAGCAGTTCTTC
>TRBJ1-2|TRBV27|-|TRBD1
CASSFETGGAYGYTF
TGTGCCAGCAGCTTCGAGACAGGGGGCGCCTATGGCTACACCTTC
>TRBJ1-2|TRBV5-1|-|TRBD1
CASSFSGKGQSYGYTF
TGCGCCAGCAGCTTTTCCGGCAAGGGACAGAGCTATGGCTACACCTTC
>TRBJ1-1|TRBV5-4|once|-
CASSLGVTEAFF
TGTGCCAGCAGCTTGGGAGTGACTGAAGCTTTCTTT
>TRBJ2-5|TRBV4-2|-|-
CASSQSRDSPLETQYF
TGTGCCAGCAGCCAGTCACGGGACTCACCACTAGAGACCCAGTACTTC
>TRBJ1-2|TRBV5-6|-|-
CASSLERRQMGYTF
TGTGCCAGCAGCTTGGAAAGGCGGCAGATGGGCTACACCTTC
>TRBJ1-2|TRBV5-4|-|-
CASTQAGGRGGGYTF
TGTGCCAGCACCCAGGCGGGGGGCAGAGGTGGTGGCTACACCTTC
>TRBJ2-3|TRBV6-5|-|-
CASSSPGGQYF
TGTGCCAGCAGTTCCCCCGGAGGGCAGTATTTT
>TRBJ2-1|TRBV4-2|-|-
CASSQGREGNEQFF
TGTGCCAGCAGCCAAGGGCGAGAGGGCAATGAGCAGTTCTTC
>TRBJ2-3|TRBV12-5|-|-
CASGSGSDTQYF
TGTGCTAGTGGGTCAGGGTCAGATACGCAGTATTTT
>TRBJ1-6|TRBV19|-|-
CASSPDSALYNSPLHF
TGTGCCAGTAGTCCAGACAGTGCTCTCTATAATTCACCCCTCCACTTT
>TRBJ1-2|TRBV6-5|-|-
CASKGQTYGYTF
TGTGCCAGCAAAGGACAGACCTATGGCTACACCTTC
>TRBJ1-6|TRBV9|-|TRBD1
CASSVGTGDPPLHF
TGTGCCAGCAGCGTAGGGACAGGGGATCCACCCCTCCACTTT
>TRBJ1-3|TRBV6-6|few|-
CASSYSSSGNTIYF
TGTGCCAGCAGTTACTCGAGCTCTGGAAACACCATATATTTT
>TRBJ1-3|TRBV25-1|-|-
CASTEGARGNTIYF
TGTGCCAGTACTGAAGGGGCGCGGGGAAACACCATATATTTT
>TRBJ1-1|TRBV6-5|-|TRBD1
CASSFGQGGGAFF
TGTGCCAGCAGTTTCGGACAGGGGGGCGGGGCTTTCTTT
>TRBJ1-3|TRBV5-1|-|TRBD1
CASSSTGGSGNTIYF
TGCGCCAGCAGCTCAACAGGGGGCTCTGGAAACACCATATATTTT
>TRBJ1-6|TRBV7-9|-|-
CASSFTAGAESPLHF
TGTGCCAGCAGCTTTACAGCAGGGGCGGAATCACCCCTCCACTTT
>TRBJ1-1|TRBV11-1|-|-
CASSPTRAGRRNTEAFF
TGTGCCAGCAGCCCTACTCGGGCAGGGAGGCGGAACACTGAAGCTTTCTTT
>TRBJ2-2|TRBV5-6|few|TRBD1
CASGGQALTGTGELFF
TGTGCCAGCGGGGGACAGGCCTTGACCGGTACCGGGGAGCTGTTTTTT
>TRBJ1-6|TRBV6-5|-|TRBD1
CASSNRQGAESPLHF
TGTGCCAGCAGTAACAGACAGGGAGCAGAATCACCCCTCCACTTT
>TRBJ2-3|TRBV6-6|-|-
CASKREGNTDTQYF
TGTGCCAGCAAACGGGAAGGAAACACAGATACGCAGTATTTT
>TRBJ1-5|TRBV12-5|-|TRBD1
CASGLLTGSSNQPQHF
TGTGCTAGTGGTTTGTTGACAGGGAGTTCAAATCAGCCCCAGCATTTT
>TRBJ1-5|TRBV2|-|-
CASTEEGSGQPQHF
TGTGCCAGCACTGAGGAGGGGTCCGGTCAGCCCCAGCATTTT
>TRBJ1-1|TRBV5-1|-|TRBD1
CASSPGTGGAGTEAFF
TGCGCCAGCAGCCCCGGGACAGGGGGCGCAGGGACTGAAGCTTTCTTT